A single TCR beta chain is shown here with its context. No antigen is known for it. Qualities for individual bases were not recorded, and no much larger clone is one base off. From the cysteine up to the phenylalanine, the CDR3 has a length of 13 residues. CDR3 DNA is the only sequence kept; it has 39 bases, read in frame from the first base. Trimming removed 5 bases from V and 6 bases from J, leaving 10 bases between the germline ends. This entry belongs to a study of T cell repertoires in cytomegalovirus infection (dated by TCRdb to the late 2010s). Context from the whole study: Peptide stimulations targeted recently identified HLA-C-restricted CMV epitopes, whose presentation resists viral immunomodulation, together with well-studied HLA-B-restricted epitopes. Donor HLA type was relevant to the analysis, as public TCR beta signatures indicated carriage of CMV infection together with the matching HLA type. General study outcomes and caveats: In both this cohort and an independent cohort of 352 donors, the cumulative frequency of public TCR beta family members distinguished carriers of CMV infection plus the relevant HLA type. In the ex vivo response, HLA-C-restricted CMV-specific TCR beta clonotypes were dominant, and in two of eight donors the single most frequent clonotype came from this HLA-C-restricted group.

The sample's treatment or condition label, decoded: in vitro stimulation with specific CMV peptide epitopes to enrich CMV-specific T cells. Sequencing instrument: Illumina HiSeq 1500. TCRdb reprocessing: public reads trimmed at Q25 with fastp, clones called with MiXCR, in-frame beta chains kept. Records with the same CDR3 protein are collapsed into one entry carrying the most frequent genes and DNA. The sample contains a few hundred thousand distinct CDR3 sequences, around 25% of them found a single time. About an eighth of the sample comes from the top ten. The origin of this receptor is a human donor in good health (CMV status not recorded). Some clones in this sample may be carry-over from other donors' samples. The sequence links TRBV12-3 or TRBV12-4 to TRBJ2-2; possibly the D gene is TRBD2, per 6 matching bases. Here the sequenced sample was cultured PBMCs, taken from culture after CMV antigen stimulation. The sequence in DNA is TGTGCCAGCAGTCCTTCGGGAGCCGGGGAGCTGTTTTTT. This codes for CASSPSGAGELFF.